This T cell receptor (beta chain) comes out of a study of T cells in Graves' hyperthyroidism and ophthalmopathy. Diagnosing involved the use of clinical symptoms, serum thyroxine and TRAb, thyroid ultrasound and orbital computed tomography. What was amplified from RNA transcripts were TCR beta CDR3 regions. In the first-round RT-PCR of the TCR CDR3, the HTBI primer set was used. Each CDR3 protein gets one entry after TCRdb re-called the multiplex PCR reads with MiXCR. This table has more than 550,000 distinct CDR3 sequences, around a sixth appearing once. The study, taken as a whole, reports: A model of 13 V-J features distinguished ophthalmopathy from stable hyperthyroidism. Among clonotypes expanded in thyroid above 0.001, most were also found in blood.

At least ten counts were recorded for this clonotype. What it binds is not known. V was trimmed by 3 bases and J by 3 bases, leaving 11 bases between them. Germline CDR1 SNHLY, CDR2 FYNNEI. CDR3 length equals 14 residues. Source material: blood. The chain uses TRBV2 and TRBJ1-2, with a possible D match to TRBD1 (6 bases). This TCR came from a man aged 50 to 60 with Graves' hyperthyroidism. CDR3 coding DNA: TGTGCCAGCAGTGATCAGGGGATAGACTATGGCTACACCTTC. Protein: CASSDQGIDYGYTF.